This T cell receptor (beta chain) was found in a study of OX40 agonist ivuxolimab in advanced cancers. Background on the study: Patients treated during dose escalation were battling hepatocellular carcinoma, melanoma, renal cell or head and neck cancer.

About this clone: The same CDR3 is also encoded by other DNA sequences in this sample.

TCRdb's copy holds only in-frame clones and misses some; the assay was immunoSEQ multiplex PCR. This sample has 60,000 or so clones, with almost 95% found just once. Trimming stripped 2 bases from V and 0 bases from J, with 5 bases between. The CDR3 has 13 residues. The germline V gene encodes CDR1 SGDLS and CDR2 YYNGEE. The input for sequencing was CD4+ or CD8+ T cells sorted from blood, taken in a trial of the OX40 agonist ivuxolimab. The chain joins TRBV9 to TRBJ1-1, with unresolved D. This clonotype was sampled from an adult with an advanced solid tumor such as melanoma, head and neck, liver or kidney cancer. The CDR3 reads CASSVDLNTEAFF. The DNA for the CDR3 is TGTGCCAGCAGCGTGGACCTGAACACTGAAGCTTTCTTT.